This is a list of T cell receptor beta chains from one sample in a study of CD8 T cells in Susac syndrome. TCRdb ran MiXCR on the immunoSEQ multiplex PCR reads and lists one entry per CDR3 protein. The repertoire consists of approximately 260,000 distinct CDR3 sequences, with roughly 95% occurring once and the leading ten covering 0.1%. The sample comprised CD4+ T cells from PBMCs. The source of these receptors is a human donor with Susac syndrome. CDR3s include the opening cysteine and the closing phenylalanine or tryptophan. The order of the fields is clone size, D gene, J gene, V gene, CDR3 DNA, CDR3 protein. A D gene is named only where the DNA matches it firmly. Clone size, where shown, is once, few, many, or a class for clones that have expanded.

NA	NA	TRBJ2-7	TRBV4-1	TGCGCCAGCAGCCCCGGGGTCGATTCCCGCTCCTACGAGCAGTACTTC	CASSPGVDSRSYEQYF
NA	TRBD1	TRBJ1-2	TRBV29-1	TGCAGCGTTGAGGGAAGGGGGCGGTGGAATGGCTACACCTTC	CSVEGRGRWNGYTF
NA	TRBD1	TRBJ2-3	TRBV11-1	TGTGCCAGCAGCGGCAGGGGGAGCACAGATACGCAGTATTTT	CASSGRGSTDTQYF
NA	TRBD1	TRBJ2-5	TRBV20-1	TGCAGTGCCGTGACAGGGGGGGAGACCCAGTACTTC	CSAVTGGETQYF
few	NA	TRBJ2-7	TRBV18	TGTGCCAGCTCACTGGACGGTACCTACGAGCAGTACTTC	CASSLDGTYEQYF
NA	NA	TRBJ1-5	TRBV23-1	TGCGCCAGCACGGGATGCGGGGGATTGACCCAGCATTTT	CASTGCGGLTQHF
NA	NA	TRBJ2-3	TRBV7-8	TGTGCCAGCAGCGATACTCAGAGTGATACGCAGTATTTT	CASSDTQSDTQYF
few	NA	TRBJ2-7	TRBV20-1	TGCAGTGTCGGACTATCCTACGAGCAGTACTTC	CSVGLSYEQYF
once	NA	TRBJ2-4	TRBV3-1	TGTGCCAGCAGCCGTATTGGGGGGAGTAGGGAAAACATTCAGTACTTC	CASSRIGGSRENIQYF
NA	NA	TRBJ2-4	TRBV12-3/TRBV12-4	TGTGCCAGCAGTTTAGCTGAGGGGGTAATTCAGTACTTC	CASSLAEGVIQYF
NA	TRBD1	TRBJ1-2	TRBV3-1	TGTGCCAGCAGCCAAGATACAGGGGCTGGTGGCTACACCTTC	CASSQDTGAGGYTF
NA	NA	TRBJ2-7	TRBV15	TGTGCCACCAGCAGAGATCACCTTCCGGTCGCGCAGTACTTC	CATSRDHLPVAQYF
NA	NA	TRBJ1-5	TRBV19	TGTGCCAGTAGTACCGGGGACACAGCTTATCAGCCCCAGCATTTT	CASSTGDTAYQPQHF
NA	NA	TRBJ1-1	TRBV7-9	TGTGCCAGCAGCAACATTGAGCCCGGGGGGACTGAAGCTTTCTTT	CASSNIEPGGTEAFF
NA	TRBD2	TRBJ2-7	TRBV20-1	TGCAGTGCCTCCTCTAGCGGGGCATCCTACGAGCAGTACTTC	CSASSSGASYEQYF
NA	NA	TRBJ2-6	TRBV27	TGTGCCAGCAGTTTACGGGGTTGGGCCAACGTCCTGACTTTC	CASSLRGWANVLTF
NA	NA	TRBJ2-3	TRBV29-1	TGCAGCGTGAAGCCTGGGGCTGGAGATACGCAGTATTTT	CSVKPGAGDTQYF
NA	NA	TRBJ1-1	TRBV20-1	TGCAGTGCTAGAGAGGCGGGCAGTGTGAACACTGAAGCTTTCTTT	CSAREAGSVNTEAFF
NA	NA	TRBJ2-2	TRBV20-1	TGCAGTGCTAGAGATATCGCAACACGGTTGAGTACCGGGGAGCTGTTTTTT	CSARDIATRLSTGELFF
NA	TRBD1	TRBJ2-7	TRBV28	TGTGCCAGCAGTTGGACAGGGGCCTACGAGCAGTACTTC	CASSWTGAYEQYF
NA	NA	TRBJ2-6	TRBV6-6	TGTGCCAGCAGCTCACAATCCCAGGGTGGTGTACCCGTCCTGACTTTC	CASSSQSQGGVPVLTF
NA	TRBD2	TRBJ2-1	TRBV28	TGTGCCAGCAGCGGGACTAGCGGGATTTACAATGAGCAGTTCTTC	CASSGTSGIYNEQFF
NA	TRBD1	TRBJ2-7	TRBV27	TGTGCCAGCCGACGCGTCGGGACAGGGGTCGGGTTCCAAGTCGAGCAGTACTTC	CASRRVGTGVGFQVEQYF
NA	TRBD1	TRBJ1-5	TRBV2	TGTGCCAGCAGGGGGACAGCCAGGCAGCCCCAGCATTTT	CASRGTARQPQHF
NA	TRBD2	TRBJ2-3	TRBV12-3/TRBV12-4	TGTGCCAGCAGTTTCCCCCATAGCGGGAGTCACACAGATACGCAGTATTTT	CASSFPHSGSHTDTQYF
NA	NA	TRBJ1-2	TRBV12-3/TRBV12-4	TGTGCCAGCACTGCCAGCGAGGTCTTTGGCTACACCTTC	CASTASEVFGYTF
NA	NA	TRBJ2-7	TRBV30	TGTGCCTGGAAAGGGTACGAGCAGTACTTC	CAWKGYEQYF
NA	NA	TRBJ2-1	TRBV4-1	TGCGCCAGCAGCCAAGATCGGATAAGTAGGGAGCAGTTCTTC	CASSQDRISREQFF
NA	NA	TRBJ1-2	TRBV7-3	TGTGCCAGCAGCTTAACGCCACGACCAAAAGAAAACTATGGCTACACCTTC	CASSLTPRPKENYGYTF
NA	TRBD1	TRBJ2-3	TRBV20-1	TGCAGTACTGGACAGGCAAACACAGATACGCAGTATTTT	CSTGQANTDTQYF
NA	NA	TRBJ2-4	TRBV15	TGTGCCACCAGCAGAGATCATGGCATTCAGTACTTC	CATSRDHGIQYF
NA	NA	TRBJ2-7	TRBV5-1	TGCGCCAGCAGACAACAGGGTTCTTACGAGCAGTACTTC	CASRQQGSYEQYF
NA	TRBD2	TRBJ2-7	TRBV20-1	TGCAGTGCTAGAGACGGGACTAGTTACGAGCAGTACTTC	CSARDGTSYEQYF
NA	TRBD2	TRBJ2-7	TRBV4-1	TGCGCCAGCAGCACCACTAGCGGAAACGACCACGAGCAGTACTTC	CASSTTSGNDHEQYF
NA	NA	TRBJ2-7	TRBV12-3/TRBV12-4	TGTGCCAGCAGTTTAGCTTCAAACGAGCAGTACTTC	CASSLASNEQYF
NA	NA	TRBJ2-6	TRBV5-1	TGCGCCAGCAGCTTGGACCCCCGAAACACTGGGGCCAACGTCCTGACTTTC	CASSLDPRNTGANVLTF
NA	NA	TRBJ2-3	TRBV20-1	TGCAGTGCCATCAGCAGGAATTCCCCCACAGATACGCAGTATTTT	CSAISRNSPTDTQYF
NA	NA	TRBJ2-1	TRBV20-1	TGCAGTGCTAGAGCCCCGGGACTGCCAATGTTGCAGTTCTTC	CSARAPGLPMLQFF
NA	NA	TRBJ1-3	TRBV18	TGTGCCAGCTCACCAGAGTCAACTTCAGGGTCTGGAAACACCATATATTTT	CASSPESTSGSGNTIYF
NA	NA	TRBJ2-7	TRBV3-1	TGTGCCAGCAGCCAAGCTAGCCGCCACGAGCAGTACTTC	CASSQASRHEQYF
NA	TRBD1	TRBJ2-3	TRBV28	TGTGCCAGCAGGACAGGGATTACGCAGTATTTT	CASRTGITQYF
NA	TRBD1	TRBJ2-4	TRBV28	TGTGCCAGCAGTTTTGGACAGGTCGGTTACATTCAGTACTTC	CASSFGQVGYIQYF
NA	TRBD2	TRBJ2-5	TRBV2	TGTGCCAGCAGTGAACGGGGGGGCCCGCGAGAGACCCAGTACTTC	CASSERGGPRETQYF
NA	NA	TRBJ2-3	TRBV9	TGTGCCAGCAGCGTAAGGACCGAAATTTCTAGCACAGATACGCAGTATTTT	CASSVRTEISSTDTQYF